The 9 T cell receptor beta chains in this list originate from one sample, sequenced in a study of beta chain features in type 1 diabetes. The investigators reverse transcribed all of the isolated RNA, so they sequenced expressed TCRB transcripts. Some clones are missing from TCRdb's copy, which holds only in-frame ones; the method was immunoSEQ multiplex PCR. The sample comprises about 160,000 clones, 9% of which are singletons, and 0.7% rests with the top ten. Which antigens these TCRs recognize remains unknown. General observations from the study: Moderately but significantly shorter TCRB CDR3s were found in Type 1 diabetes patients in all four CD4+ subsets.

Sequencing input: central memory CD4+ T cells from blood. The receptors originated from a woman in her thirties with type 1 diabetes.

As to this clone: At one end the junction does not follow the germline gene, possibly because of a read error. The chain employs TRBV7-7 and TRBJ2-3; perhaps TRBD2 as D (6 bases). Germline V lookup: CDR1 SSHAT, CDR2 FNYEAQ (reference sequence). The length of the CDR3 is 14 residues. The CDR3 DNA reads as TGTGCTAGCAGCTCTAGCGTTAGCACAGATACGCAGTATTTT. It specifies CASSSSVSTDTQYF. The complete variable domain, with remaining parts taken from reference TRBV7-7 and TRBJ2-3, reads GAGVSQSPRYKVTKRGQDVTLRCDPISSHATLYWYQQALGQGPEFLTYFNYEAQPDKSGLPSDRFSAERPEGSISTLTIQRTEQRDSAMYRCASSSSVSTDTQYFGPGTRLTVL.

In its sample, this clone was seen once. The rearrangement links TRBV5-1 to TRBJ2-7; maybe TRBD2 (5 bases). V gave up 4 bases and J gave up 0 bases, with 11 bases separating them. This CDR3 comprises 14 residues. The germline V gene has CDR1 SGHRS and CDR2 YFSETQ. The DNA for the CDR3 is TGCGCCAGCAGCCAGGACTTGTACTCCTACGAGCAGTACTTC. This codes for CASSQDLYSYEQYF.

There are a few counts of this clone. This chain links TRBV9 with TRBJ2-1, with D maybe TRBD2 (6 bases). This CDR3 is built from 15 residues. Germline CDR1 and CDR2: SGDLS and YYNGEE. Trimming pared 0 bases from V and 7 bases from J, leaving 14 bases between. CDR3 in amino acids: CASSVVAVKGNEQFF. The CDR3 nucleotides read TGTGCCAGCAGCGTAGTAGCGGTTAAGGGAAATGAGCAGTTCTTC.

In this sample, this clone turned up a few times. The chain is built from TRBV27 and TRBJ1-2; tentatively, D is TRBD1 (6 bases). Trimming pared 7 bases from V and 4 bases from J, leaving 16 bases between. The CDR3 is made up of 14 amino acids. Germline values: CDR1 MNHEY, CDR2 SMNVEV (reference sequence). CDR3 nucleotides: TGTGCCAGCAAACCGGGGGGCGCGGGCTATGGCTACACCTTC. As protein: CASKPGGAGYGYTF.

This clone showed up just a few times. The CDR3 coding sequence is TGTGCCAGCTCACCAGTCCCAGGACACACGAACACCGGGGAGCTGTTTTTT. It encodes CASSPVPGHTNTGELFF. V usage is TRBV18 and J usage is TRBJ2-2; TRBD1 might be the D (5 bases). The CDR3 runs to 17 residues. V shed 2 bases and J shed 0 bases, with 13 bases lying between them. Germline values: CDR1 KGHSH, CDR2 LQKENI.

The chain recombines TRBV6-5 with TRBJ1-5; TRBD1 matches 7 bases. The J segment lost 7 bases and the V segment lost 2 bases, leaving 2 bases of the junction unmatched. This CDR3 is 13 amino acids long. Germline V lookup: CDR1 MNHEY, CDR2 SVGAGI. CDR3 residues: CASSYAGGQPQHF. The DNA for the CDR3 is TGTGCCAGCAGTTACGCAGGGGGACAGCCCCAGCATTTT.

This clone was seen more than once but under ten times. This chain links TRBV14 with TRBJ2-1; 7 bases line up with TRBD2. This CDR3 comprises 13 residues. Germline lookup yields CDR1 SGHDN and CDR2 FVKESK. The ends lost 5 bases at V and 5 bases at J; junction bases unmatched: 3. CDR3 sequence: CASSTGTNNEQFF. CDR3 sequence (DNA): TGTGCCAGCAGCACCGGGACTAACAATGAGCAGTTCTTC.

This clone was counted between two and nine times. CDR3 coding DNA: TGTGCCAGCTCACCACCGATCACTGAACAGTTCTTC. Amino acids: CASSPPITEQFF. The gene calls are TRBV18 and TRBJ2-1; no clear D. The CDR3 loop spans 12 amino acids. Trimming pared 0 bases from V and 13 bases from J, leaving 10 bases between. Germline V gives CDR1 KGHSH, CDR2 LQKENI.

The rearrangement uses TRBV5-1 and TRBJ2-1, with D unclear. The V gene's germline CDR1 is SGHRS and CDR2 YFSETQ. The CDR3 runs 14 residues. With 0 bases removed from V and 2 bases from J, the gap between germline ends came to 6 bases. The CDR3 DNA reads as TGCGCCAGCAGCTTGGGAGAACCCTACAATGAGCAGTTCTTC. Its protein is CASSLGEPYNEQFF.